This paragraph covers one TCR beta chain sequence. What it recognizes is unknown. CD8+ and CD4+ T cells from blood underwent TCR beta sequencing. TEMRA cells were FACS-enriched, unlike CD8+ and CD4+ T cells, which were negatively isolated. The source of the sample is a study of CD8 T cells in Susac syndrome. In germline, CDR1 is SGHDN, CDR2 FVKESK. Trimming cost V 5 bases and J 2 bases, with 13 bases left between them. The CDR3 consists of 15 residues. A quantity of roughly 0.5 to 1 ug RNA underwent reverse transcription using random hexamers. An immunoSEQ multiplex PCR amplified TCR beta CDR3 over 54 Vbeta and 13 Jbeta. TCRdb fed the immunoSEQ multiplex PCR reads into MiXCR, producing one record per CDR3 protein. The profile shows approximately 120,000 distinct CDR3 sequences, around 96% of them singletons. General observations from the study: TCR sequencing and HLA analysis covered a relatively small number of individuals.

The sample comprised CD4+ T cells from PBMCs. The chain is built from TRBV14 and TRBJ2-1; a weak D match, TRBD1 (6 bases). The clonotype comes from a human donor in good health. The CDR3: CASSARDNTYNEQFF. The DNA of the CDR3 is TGTGCCAGCAGCGCCCGGGACAATACCTACAATGAGCAGTTCTTC.